What follows are 3 T cell receptor beta chains derived from one specimen sequenced in a study of T-cell memory formation after mild COVID-19. TCRdb independently ran MiXCR on the 5' RACE reads; one entry per CDR3 protein. The sample holds about 150,000 distinct CDR3 sequences; 20% to 25% are singletons and the top ten take around a quarter. The source material was PBMCs or a T cell subset sorted from them (not recorded which). All receptors derive from an adult woman who had mild COVID-19 (a few samples of this study predate the infection). Cell type and time point are not known.

This clonotype came up a few times. J is TRBJ2-1 and V is TRBV5-1; D unresolved. CDR3 size: 15 residues. V was cut by 2 bases and J by 6 bases, with 15 bases left in between. The germline CDR1 and CDR2 sequences are SGHRS and YFSETQ. The CDR3 bases are TGCGCCAGCAGCTTCCTGGGGAACCCCCCCAATGAGCAGTTCTTC. Translated, it gives CASSFLGNPPNEQFF. Based on the CDR3 plus reference TRBV5-1 and TRBJ2-1, the full variable domain is KAGVTQTPRYLIKTRGQQVTLSCSPISGHRSVSWYQQTPGQGLQFLFEYFSETQRNKGNFPGRFSGRQFSNSRSEMNVSTLELGDSALYLCASSFLGNPPNEQFFGPGTRLTVL.

The rearrangement uses TRBV14 and TRBJ1-5, with 11 nucleotides matching TRBD1. This CDR3 region has 18 residues. The V segment lost 1 base and the J segment 7 bases; nucleotides outside the gene matches: 12. Germline V gives CDR1 SGHDN, CDR2 FVKESK. The DNA of the CDR3 is TGTGCCAGCAGCCAAGGGGCTGGCGGGGGACAGGGGGTACAGCCCCAGCATTTT. Its translation is CASSQGAGGGQGVQPQHF.

The chain links TRBV7-2 to TRBJ2-7, with 10 bases matching TRBD1. V shed 4 bases, J shed 3 bases, and the junction held 6 bases outside the gene matches. CDR1 is SGHTA and CDR2 is FQGNSA in the germline V gene. The CDR3 is 15 residues long. For the CDR3, the DNA is TGTGCCAGCAGCTCCCGGGACAGGGGCCTCTACGAGCAGTACTTC. This translates into CASSSRDRGLYEQYF.